The 17 T cell receptor beta chains listed next were all sequenced from one sample in a study of shared clonotypes between healthy human individuals. The data were produced by immunoSEQ multiplex PCR, yet TCRdb's version contains in-frame clones alone and is incomplete. The sample has about 980,000 clones, less than 85% seen once. The sequenced sample consisted of memory CD4+ T cells sorted from blood. The subset denotes: CD45RA-negative fraction. The receptors come from a man aged 18 to 29 in good health.

This clone showed up many times. The chain links TRBV6-1 to TRBJ2-1; 7 positions agree with TRBD1. After removal of 3 bases from V and 7 bases from J, the junction contained 6 bases not matched to a gene. There are 14 residues in the CDR3. Germline CDR1 is MNHNS and CDR2 is SASEGT. Written as DNA, the CDR3 is TGTGCCAGCAGTGATTCGGTGACAGGGAATGAGCAGTTCTTC. This translates into CASSDSVTGNEQFF.

The chain employs TRBV15 and TRBJ2-7; perhaps D is TRBD1 or TRBD2 (5 bases each). The germline V and J ends were trimmed by 2 bases and 3 bases, with 11 bases remaining between them. The CDR3 contains 14 residues. CDR1 and CDR2 (germline): LNHNV, YYDKDF (reference sequence). Here the CDR3 reads CATSRLRDGYEQYF. CDR3 nucleotide sequence: TGTGCCACCAGCAGACTCAGGGACGGCTACGAGCAGTACTTC.

The chain links TRBV19 to TRBJ2-5, with 8 bases identical to TRBD2. V dropped 7 bases and J dropped 2; count of bases not matched to a gene: 9. This CDR3 contains 15 residues. The germline V gene has CDR1 LNHDA and CDR2 SQIVND (reference sequence). CDR3 DNA: TGTGCCAGTACCCCGGGAGGGCCGGGTCAAGAGACCCAGTACTTC. This translates into CASTPGGPGQETQYF.

The CDR3 is CASSLEPTGAEETQYF. The CDR3 region has the DNA TGCGCCAGCAGCTTGGAGCCGACAGGCGCGGAAGAGACCCAGTACTTC. The chain is built from TRBV5-1 and TRBJ2-5, with D possibly matching TRBD1 (6 bases). Trimming cost V 0 bases and J 3 bases, with 15 bases left between them. Germline values: CDR1 SGHRS, CDR2 YFSETQ. This CDR3 is 16 amino acids long.

The gene calls are TRBV28 and TRBJ2-5, with 7 nucleotides matching TRBD1. The CDR3 length is 14 residues. Unmatched junction bases numbered 3, after V lost 4 bases and J lost 1 base. Germline V CDR1 and CDR2: MDHEN, SYDVKM. The CDR3 reads CASSSGQTQETQYF. The CDR3 nucleotides are TGTGCCAGCAGTTCGGGACAGACCCAAGAGACCCAGTACTTC.

The chain links TRBV7-9 to TRBJ2-1; D tentatively reads TRBD1 or TRBD2 (5 bases each). The CDR3 is 15 amino acids. Trimming removed 5 bases from V and 10 bases from J, with 21 bases in between. Germline V lookup: CDR1 SEHNR, CDR2 FQNEAQ (reference sequence). The CDR3 DNA is TGTGCCAGCAGCGACAGCCGGTCCGGGGTCGAAGAGCAGTTCTTC. Its translation is CASSDSRSGVEEQFF.

The CDR3 is CASALGTGSRNIQYF. In DNA form, the CDR3 reads TGTGCTAGTGCCCTCGGGACAGGGTCTAGAAACATTCAGTACTTC. The rearrangement links TRBV12-5 to TRBJ2-4, with 9 bases that match TRBD1. Germline CDR1 LGHNT, CDR2 FRNRAP. The CDR3 is 15 amino acids. V gave up 7 bases and J gave up 6 bases; unmatched junction bases: 10.

The rearrangement joins TRBV6-5 to TRBJ2-7, with 10 bases matching TRBD2. Losses at the gene ends were 4 bases for V and 0 bases for J; bases not matched to a gene: 3. The V gene's germline CDR1 is MNHEY and CDR2 SVGAGI. The CDR3 has 15 residues. As DNA, the CDR3 is TGTGCCAGCAGTTCTAGCGGGGGCGCCTCCTACGAGCAGTACTTC. Translated: CASSSSGGASYEQYF.

The J gene is TRBJ2-7, the V gene TRBV5-1; TRBD2 agrees at 8 bases. The CDR3 contains 14 residues. Germline V gene data show CDR1 as SGHRS and CDR2 as YFSETQ. The trim removed 2 bases at V and 7 bases at J, leaving 8 bases unmatched. As DNA, the CDR3 is TGCGCCAGCAGCTTAAGCGGGGGAGTGAGAGAGCAGTACTTC. It codes for CASSLSGGVREQYF.

DNA of the CDR3: TGTGCCAGCAGTTCGACGACGTTCAATGAAAAACTGTTTTTT. Its translation is CASSSTTFNEKLFF. V and J are TRBV2 and TRBJ1-4; D gene ambiguous. The CDR3 totals 14 residues. Trimming removed 5 bases from V and 5 bases from J, with 12 bases in between. From germline, CDR1 is SNHLY and CDR2 FYNNEI.

In this sample, this clone turned up a few times. DNA of the CDR3: TGTGCCAGTATCTACAGGGGTGACACTGAAGCTTTCTTT. Protein: CASIYRGDTEAFF. The chain employs TRBV19 and TRBJ1-1, with 7 nucleotides matching TRBD1. J gave up 3 bases and V 7 bases, and 5 bases lay outside the gene matches. Germline assignment: CDR1 LNHDA and CDR2 SQIVND (reference sequence). The CDR3 covers 13 residues.

The DNA of the CDR3 is TGTGCCAGCAGCGAATCCCGTGGGGCAGGGGCCGAAGGAAACACCATATATTTT. Its translation: CASSESRGAGAEGNTIYF. The chain uses TRBV7-2 and TRBJ1-3; a weak D match, TRBD1 (6 bases). The CDR3 runs to 18 residues. Germline CDR1 and CDR2: SGHTA and FQGNSA. Trimming took 5 bases from V and 4 from J, leaving 24 bases between them.

V and J are TRBV11-2 and TRBJ1-5, with 7 bases aligning to TRBD1. Germline V gene data show CDR1 as SGHAT and CDR2 as FQNNGV. V dropped 5 bases and J dropped 4; count of bases not matched to a gene: 11. The CDR3 spans 16 residues. The CDR3 DNA reads as TGTGCCAGCAGCCCTAGCTGGGGACAGAGGAATCAGCCCCAGCATTTT. Its translation: CASSPSWGQRNQPQHF.

The chain is built from TRBV2 and TRBJ2-5; TRBD1 matches at 8 bases. V lost 4 bases to trimming and J lost 2 bases; unmatched junction nucleotides: 6. Germline V gene lookup returns CDR1 SNHLY and CDR2 FYNNEI. The CDR3 totals 15 residues. CDR3 coding DNA: TGTGCCAGCAGTGGGGGAGGACAGGGTCAAGAGACCCAGTACTTC. This gives the protein CASSGGGQGQETQYF.

In DNA, the CDR3 is TGTGCCAGCAGCGCCCTGGACATAGCCAAAAACATTCAGTACTTC. Translating gives CASSALDIAKNIQYF. This rearrangement joins TRBV9 to TRBJ2-4, with D possibly matching TRBD1 (5 bases). V lost 3 bases and J lost 0, with 10 bases in between. Germline V lookup: CDR1 SGDLS, CDR2 YYNGEE. This CDR3 contains 15 residues.

The V call is TRBV30, the J call TRBJ2-3; 7 nucleotides agree with TRBD2. The V gene's germline CDR1 is GTSNPN and CDR2 SVGIG (reference sequence). CDR3 size: 14 residues. Trimming cost V 3 bases and J 5 bases; bases outside gene matches: 8. The CDR3 region is CAWSPRGGGDTQYF. Here the CDR3 DNA reads TGTGCCTGGAGCCCACGTGGGGGGGGAGATACGCAGTATTTT. The whole variable domain, filled in from reference TRBV30 and TRBJ2-3, reads SQTIHQWPATLVQPVGSPLSLECTVEGTSNPNLYWYRQAAGRGLQLLFYSVGIGQISSEVPQNLSASRPQDRQFILSSKKLLLSDSGFYLCAWSPRGGGDTQYFGPGTRLTVL.

There are a few counts of this clone. The CDR3, as DNA: TGCGCCAGCAGCTACACCGGGCCCCCTGCGGACGAGCAGTACTTC. Encoded protein: CASSYTGPPADEQYF. The chain recombines TRBV4-1 with TRBJ2-7; D is unclear. The CDR3 extends over 15 amino acids. V dropped 5 bases and J dropped 5 bases, with 19 bases sitting between them. Germline CDR1 MGHRA, CDR2 YSYEKL.